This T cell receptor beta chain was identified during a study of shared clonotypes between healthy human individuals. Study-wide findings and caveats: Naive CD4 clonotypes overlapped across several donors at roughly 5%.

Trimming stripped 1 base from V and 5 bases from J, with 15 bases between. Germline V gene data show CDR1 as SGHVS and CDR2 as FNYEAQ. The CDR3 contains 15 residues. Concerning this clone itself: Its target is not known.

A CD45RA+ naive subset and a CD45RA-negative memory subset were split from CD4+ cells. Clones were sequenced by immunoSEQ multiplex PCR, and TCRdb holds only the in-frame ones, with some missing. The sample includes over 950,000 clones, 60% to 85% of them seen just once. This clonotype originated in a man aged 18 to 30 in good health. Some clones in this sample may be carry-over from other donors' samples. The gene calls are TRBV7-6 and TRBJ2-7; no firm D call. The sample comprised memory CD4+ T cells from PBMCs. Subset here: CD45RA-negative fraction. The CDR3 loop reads CASSLGTHSPNEQYF. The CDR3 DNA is TGTGCCAGCAGCTTAGGTACCCACAGTCCGAACGAGCAGTACTTC.